This T cell receptor (beta chain) was found in a study of T cell repertoires in cytomegalovirus infection. Study-level information: Public TCR beta signatures were indicative of both CMV infection and a matching HLA type. Regarding the study as a whole: Based on cumulative public TCR beta family frequency, carriers of CMV plus the relevant HLA were identified.

For this clonotype: Its target is not known.

CDR3 length equals 14 residues. Trimming left V 0 bases short and J 5 bases short, with 12 bases between. The germline gives CDR1 SGHRS, CDR2 YFSETQ. TCRdb passed the reads through MiXCR, listing each CDR3 protein once. This table has roughly 570,000 distinct CDR3 sequences, roughly 43% appearing once. Sequences were derived from cultured PBMCs, sampled from culture after CMV antigen stimulation. The V gene is TRBV5-1, the J gene TRBJ2-7; D tentatively reads TRBD1 or TRBD2 (5 bases each). The sequence was collected from a human donor in good health (CMV status not recorded). Some clones in this sample may be carry-over from other donors' samples. In DNA form, the CDR3 reads TGCGCCAGCAGCTTGGGGGGGTGGAGAGACGAGCAGTACTTC. It translates to CASSLGGWRDEQYF.